These 28 T cell receptor beta chains were sequenced from one sample in a study of cytomegalovirus exposure and HLA in healthy donors. The PCR used 60 Vbeta and 13 Jbeta primers. Measured with immunoSEQ multiplex PCR; TCRdb has only the in-frame clones, and not every one. The table records around 72,000 clones, around three quarters of them present only once. The specimen sequenced was PBMCs. These receptors all stem from a man aged 50 to 59 in good health and CMV-seronegative.

The rearrangement joins TRBV4-1 to TRBJ2-1; 12 positions agree with TRBD2. This CDR3 has 18 residues. Trimming at V came to 0 bases and at J to 4 bases, leaving 7 bases not matched to a gene. The germline V gene has CDR1 MGHRA and CDR2 YSYEKL. CDR3 loop: CASSQDPSGGGLYNEQFF. The CDR3 region has the DNA TGCGCCAGCAGCCAAGATCCTAGCGGGGGGGGTCTTTACAATGAGCAGTTCTTC.

The chain recombines TRBV10-3 with TRBJ2-1, with 10 bases identical to TRBD2. Germline CDR1 reads ENHRY; CDR2 reads SYGVKD. V was clipped by 0 bases and J by 6 bases; unmatched bases: 5. This CDR3 region has 16 residues. The CDR3 loop reads CAISESTASGSNEQFF. The DNA for the CDR3 is TGTGCCATCAGTGAGTCGACGGCTAGCGGGAGCAATGAGCAGTTCTTC.

Here the CDR3 reads CAWSVIGRVENEQFF. Written as DNA, the CDR3 is TGTGCCTGGAGTGTAATAGGCAGGGTGGAGAATGAGCAGTTCTTC. This sequence joins TRBV30 and TRBJ2-1; D is perhaps TRBD1 (5 bases). Germline CDR1 is GTSNPN and CDR2 is SVGIG (reference sequence). The CDR3 is made up of 15 amino acids. V lost 0 bases to trimming and J lost 7 bases, with 16 bases between them.

This chain connects TRBV28 to TRBJ1-2; D is ambiguous. Between the trimmed V and J ends, which lost 5 bases and 7 bases, there was a span of 23 bases. CDR3 length: 16 amino acids. Germline-derived CDR1 and CDR2 are MDHEN and SYDVKM. In DNA, the CDR3 is TGTGCCAGCAGTACCCCGACGGTCTCCTCGAGGCCTGGCTACACCTTC. It codes for CASSTPTVSSRPGYTF.

The CDR3 protein is CATSINGQGRSNQPQHF. CDR3 bases: TGTGCCACCAGCATAAACGGACAGGGACGTAGCAATCAGCCCCAGCATTTT. This chain joins TRBV15 and TRBJ1-5; 8 bases fit TRBD1. The CDR3 contains 17 residues. V lost 4 bases and J lost 0; bases outside the gene matches: 8. Germline CDR1 reads LNHNV; CDR2 reads YYDKDF (reference sequence).

This clone has a single count. The V call is TRBV28, the J call TRBJ1-1; possibly TRBD1 for D (5 bases). The CDR3 extends over 14 amino acids. Per the germline V gene, CDR1 is MDHEN and CDR2 is SYDVKM. V lost 7 bases and J lost 0, with 12 bases in between. For the CDR3, the DNA is TGTGCCAGCACCCTCGGGGGTCTGAACACTGAAGCTTTCTTT. This gives the protein CASTLGGLNTEAFF.

The chain employs TRBV11-2 and TRBJ2-1; TRBD1 aligns across 11 bases. The CDR3 loop spans 15 amino acids. Unmatched junction bases numbered 3, after V lost 3 bases and J lost 5 bases. Per the germline V gene, CDR1 is SGHAT and CDR2 is FQNNGV. CDR3 sequence reads: CASSFWDRGNNEQFF. For the CDR3, the DNA is TGTGCCAGCAGCTTTTGGGACAGGGGGAACAATGAGCAGTTCTTC.

This clone was seen a single time. V usage is TRBV14 and J usage is TRBJ1-1; D is uncertain. The CDR3 totals 13 residues. The V end lost 0 bases, the J end lost 3 bases, and 5 bases lay between the germline ends. Germline-derived CDR1 and CDR2 are SGHDN and FVKESK. CDR3 in amino acids: CASSQEAYTEAFF. CDR3 in DNA: TGTGCCAGCAGCCAAGAGGCTTACACTGAAGCTTTCTTT. The whole variable domain, remainder taken from reference TRBV14 and TRBJ1-1, is EAGVTQFPSHSVIEKGQTVTLRCDPISGHDNLYWYRRVMGKEIKFLLHFVKESKQDESGMPNNRFLAERTGGTYSTLKVQPAELEDSGVYFCASSQEAYTEAFFGQGTRLTVV.

The chain has TRBV15 and TRBJ2-7, with 7 bases lining up with TRBD1. The germline V gene has CDR1 LNHNV and CDR2 YYDKDF (reference sequence). J gave up 5 bases and V 3 bases, and 4 bases lay outside the gene matches. The CDR3 loop spans 13 amino acids. CDR3 loop: CATSSRDRHEQYF. In DNA form, the CDR3 reads TGTGCCACCAGCAGCCGGGACAGACACGAGCAGTACTTC.

This clone showed up just once. This chain uses TRBV7-9 with TRBJ1-1; D not certain. CDR3 length equals 13 residues. CDR1 is SEHNR, CDR2 FQNEAQ, per germline (reference sequence). Trimming removed 4 bases from V and 4 bases from J, with 10 bases in between. In nucleotides, the CDR3 is TGTGCCAGCAGCTGGTCGAGTGTCACTGAAGCTTTCTTT. Amino acid sequence: CASSWSSVTEAFF.

The gene calls are TRBV7-9 and TRBJ2-1; D is undetermined. V dropped 5 bases and J dropped 3 bases, with 8 bases sitting between them. CDR3 size: 13 residues. CDR1 is SEHNR and CDR2 is FQNEAQ in the germline V gene (reference sequence). CDR3 DNA sequence: TGTGCCAGCAGCAATCAACACTACAATGAGCAGTTCTTC. Its protein is CASSNQHYNEQFF.

The rearrangement links TRBV7-9 to TRBJ1-2; D unclear. The ends were cut back, 5 bases at V and 3 bases at J, with 10 bases in the middle. The CDR3 has 13 residues. Per germline, CDR1 SEHNR and CDR2 FQNEAQ (reference sequence). This CDR3 reads CASSPEGHYGYTF. CDR3 DNA: TGTGCCAGCAGCCCCGAGGGTCACTATGGCTACACCTTC.

The rearrangement uses TRBV25-1 and TRBJ1-4; maybe TRBD1 (6 bases). The germline V gene has CDR1 MGHDK and CDR2 SYGVNS. Trimming shortened V by 7 bases and J by 5 bases, and 14 bases separated the two germline ends. The CDR3 has 14 amino acids. Here the CDR3 reads CASTQQGGNEKLFF. For the CDR3, the DNA is TGTGCCAGCACCCAACAGGGCGGGAATGAAAAACTGTTTTTT.

The chain recombines TRBV5-1 with TRBJ2-1, with 15 bases aligning to TRBD2. The V segment lost 0 bases and the J segment 8 bases; nucleotides outside the gene matches: 12. Per the germline V gene, CDR1 is SGHRS and CDR2 is YFSETQ. The CDR3 runs 19 residues. The CDR3: CASSLVAGGRTSGRDEQFF. In DNA, the CDR3 is TGCGCCAGCAGCTTGGTCGCCGGGGGAAGGACTAGCGGGAGGGATGAGCAGTTCTTC.

The J gene is TRBJ1-2, the V gene TRBV5-5; possible D gene TRBD1, 5 bases. Germline V gene lookup returns CDR1 SGHKS and CDR2 YYEKEE (reference sequence). CDR3 size: 15 residues. V shed 0 bases and J shed 2 bases, with 11 bases lying between them. CDR3 sequence reads: CASSLGDSPNYGYTF. The DNA for the CDR3 is TGTGCCAGCAGCTTGGGTGACAGTCCGAACTATGGCTACACCTTC.

This clone was counted only a few times. The V call is TRBV5-1, the J call TRBJ1-1; D ambiguous. The CDR3 is 14 amino acids. Looked up from germline, CDR1 is SGHRS and CDR2 is YFSETQ. The V end lost 3 bases, the J end lost 0 bases, and 9 bases lay between the germline ends. The CDR3 here is CASSSGSLNTEAFF. The CDR3 coding sequence is TGCGCCAGCAGCTCCGGGAGCCTGAACACTGAAGCTTTCTTT.

This clone came up once. The CDR3 protein is CASSLGTGRRERTIYF. DNA for the CDR3: TGCGCCAGCAGCTTGGGTACAGGTCGCAGGGAACGCACCATATATTTT. The chain has TRBV5-1 and TRBJ1-3; D is perhaps TRBD1 (5 bases). Deletions cut 0 bases from V and 9 bases from J, with 19 bases between. The CDR3 consists of 16 residues. Germline values: CDR1 SGHRS, CDR2 YFSETQ.

This clone showed up just once. V and J are TRBV11-2 and TRBJ2-3; TRBD2 aligns across 8 bases. V trimming: 3 bases; J trimming: 6 bases; junction bases outside the gene matches: 8. Germline CDR1 is SGHAT and CDR2 is FQNNGV. The CDR3 sequence is 15 residues long. CDR3: CASSFRGGIGDTQYF. In nucleotides, the CDR3 is TGTGCCAGCAGCTTTCGGGGGGGTATTGGTGATACGCAGTATTTT.

The chain links TRBV2 to TRBJ2-5, with a weak D call TRBD1 (5 bases). The CDR3 length is 16 residues. Trimming took off 3 bases at V and 2 bases at J, with 16 bases between the two ends. Germline CDR1 and CDR2: SNHLY and FYNNEI. In DNA form, the CDR3 reads TGTGCCAGCAGTGAGGGGCCGGTCGATACACAAGAGACCCAGTACTTC. Translated: CASSEGPVDTQETQYF. Combining the CDR3 with reference TRBV2 and TRBJ2-5 gives the whole variable domain EPEVTQTPSHQVTQMGQEVILRCVPISNHLYFYWYRQILGQKVEFLVSFYNNEISEKSEIFDDQFSVERPDGSNFTLKIRSTKLEDSAMYFCASSEGPVDTQETQYFGPGTRLLVL.

DNA of the CDR3: TGTGCCTGGCATACAGGGATGAGGACAGATACGCAGTATTTT. Translated: CAWHTGMRTDTQYF. The rearrangement joins TRBV30 to TRBJ2-3; TRBD1 is a possible D gene (6 bases). The CDR3 extends over 14 amino acids. V was clipped by 5 bases and J by 3 bases, with 15 bases between them. Germline values: CDR1 GTSNPN, CDR2 SVGIG (reference sequence).

CDR3 residues: CASSLDQIQGYEQYF. CDR3 sequence (DNA): TGTGCCAGCAGCTTAGATCAAATCCAGGGCTACGAGCAGTACTTC. V and J are TRBV11-2 and TRBJ2-7; possible D gene TRBD1, 5 bases. The CDR3 is 15 amino acids. Trimming took off 0 bases at V and 3 bases at J, with 12 bases between the two ends. Germline V gene sequence: CDR1 SGHAT, CDR2 FQNNGV.

The chain combines TRBV18 with TRBJ2-7; 7 bases line up with TRBD1. The length of the CDR3 is 15 residues. Unmatched junction bases numbered 10, after V lost 5 bases and J lost 3 bases. CDR1 and CDR2 from the germline V gene are KGHSH and LQKENI. The CDR3 reads CASSTGQKNLYEQYF. The CDR3 DNA is TGTGCCAGCTCAACGGGACAGAAGAACCTCTACGAGCAGTACTTC.

V usage is TRBV19 and J usage is TRBJ2-7; 8 nucleotides match TRBD2. V was pared by 5 bases and J by 4 bases, with 7 bases of the junction left unmatched. Germline CDR1 LNHDA, CDR2 SQIVND (reference sequence). This CDR3 has 14 amino acids. CDR3 bases: TGTGCCAGTAGTTATAGCGGGAACCCTTACGAGCAGTACTTC. Protein: CASSYSGNPYEQYF. The variable domain in full, with the rest retrieved from reference TRBV19 and TRBJ2-7, is DGGITQSPKYLFRKEGQNVTLSCEQNLNHDAMYWYRQDPGQGLRLIYYSQIVNDFQKGDIAEGYSVSREKKESFPLTVTSAQKNPTAFYLCASSYSGNPYEQYFGPGTRLTVT.

The chain carries TRBV6-5 and TRBJ2-5; a weak D match, TRBD2 (6 bases). The DNA matches TRBJ2-7 better at its end, which makes the J call doubtful. The CDR3 sequence is 14 residues long. Germline values: CDR1 MNHEY, CDR2 SVGAGI. CDR3 nucleotide sequence: TGTGCCAGCAGGACCCGGGACTCTTCCTACGAGCAGTACTTC. This sequence encodes CASRTRDSSYEQYF.

The CDR3 loop is CASSLMGQGLSEQYF. For the CDR3, the DNA is TGTGCCAGCAGCTTGATGGGACAGGGGCTCTCCGAGCAGTACTTC. The genes are TRBV7-6 and TRBJ2-7, with TRBD1 matching 10 bases. Germline V gene sequence: CDR1 SGHVS, CDR2 FNYEAQ. J was trimmed by 6 bases and V by 3 bases; bases with no gene match: 8. This CDR3 is built from 15 residues.

The chain joins TRBV10-1 to TRBJ2-4, with D unresolved. This CDR3 has 14 amino acids. Per germline, CDR1 WNHNN and CDR2 SYGVQD (reference sequence). Trimming removed 1 base from V and 7 bases from J, with 11 bases in between. The CDR3 DNA follows: TGCGCCAGCAGTGAGTTTGAAGCAAGTAACATTCAGTACTTC. Translating gives CASSEFEASNIQYF.

The gene calls are TRBV4-1 and TRBJ2-2; possible D gene TRBD2, 6 bases. The length of the CDR3 is 18 residues. V was shortened by 1 base and J by 2 bases, with 17 bases between the two germline ends. Germline V gene sequence: CDR1 MGHRA, CDR2 YSYEKL. CDR3 in amino acids: CASSQGGRTGSNTGELFF. The CDR3 DNA is TGCGCCAGCAGCCAAGGGGGGAGGACGGGGAGTAACACCGGGGAGCTGTTTTTT.

The genes are TRBV28 and TRBJ2-7; tentative D call: TRBD2 (6 bases). The V end lost 7 bases, the J end lost 3 bases, and 13 bases lay between the germline ends. The CDR3 sequence is 13 residues long. CDR1 is MDHEN, CDR2 SYDVKM, per germline. The CDR3 sequence is CASKDGGIYEQYF. The CDR3 DNA reads as TGTGCCAGCAAGGACGGCGGGATCTACGAGCAGTACTTC.